This T cell receptor (beta chain) comes out of a study of vaccination and CD4 T cells after COVID-19. On this clonotype: Its antigen is currently unknown.

Germline loops: CDR1 SGHAT, CDR2 FQNNGV. The CDR3 runs to 17 residues. The V gene lost 6 bases and the J gene lost 0 bases, with 20 bases spanning the gap. The treatment is: approximately nine-day PBMC culture with coronavirus spike peptide pools or control peptides (ViraFEST assay). The Oncomine TCR Beta short-read assay sequenced DNA from cultured CD4+ T cells. Genomic DNA extraction was carried out from cultured CD4+ T cells. TCRdb reprocessed the PCR reads with MiXCR, giving one entry per CDR3 protein. Of more than 15,000 distinct CDR3 sequences listed, over 50% were seen once; the top ten hold 11%.

This TCR was sampled from a human donor who had recovered from COVID-19. The chain links TRBV11-2 to TRBJ2-5; possibly TRBD2 for D (5 bases). Specimen: CD4+ T cells from blood, cultured in vitro. The CDR3: CASRGYVGLGYQETQYF. The CDR3 nucleotides read TGTGCCAGCAGGGGTTATGTAGGACTCGGGTACCAAGAGACCCAGTACTTC.